The TCR beta chain under discussion was sequenced for a study of cytomegalovirus exposure and HLA in healthy donors. Across the study: A data release that came early held tens of millions of unique TCRs from HLA-typed donors. Points from the study as a whole: It was confirmed in vitro that a few of the CMV-associated chains were specific for CMV antigens. A missense DCLRE1C variant was associated with V- and J-gene trimming of TCR beta chains in a later analysis, and an independent cohort replicated the association.

Looked up from germline, CDR1 is MGHDK and CDR2 is SYGVNS. CDR3 size: 13 residues. V was trimmed by 6 bases and J by 7 bases, leaving 10 bases between them. Vbeta (60) and Jbeta (13) primers were used in the PCR. Sequencing used immunoSEQ multiplex PCR; TCRdb keeps in-frame clones, though not all of them. The table has roughly 90,000 clones, roughly 72% seen once; the top ten hold around 22%. Details on this clone: Its specificity is unknown.

The chain joins TRBV25-1 to TRBJ1-6, with D maybe TRBD1 (5 bases). This clonotype was sampled from a young man in good health and CMV-seropositive. The sample consisted of PBMCs. CDR3 amino acids: CASRAGYNSPLHF. In DNA form, the CDR3 reads TGTGCCAGCAGAGCAGGGTACAATTCACCCCTCCACTTT.